This T cell receptor beta chain was sequenced during a study of CD4 T cells in relation to SARS-CoV-2 and coronaviruses. Repertoires were generated with immunoSEQ multiplex PCR, while TCRdb's copy carries only in-frame clones and drops some. The sample contains around 28,000 clones, more than 60% of which appear only once. Concerning this clone: Its antigen remains unknown.

The germline V and J ends were trimmed by 3 bases and 4 bases, with 12 bases remaining between them. This CDR3 is built from 15 residues. Germline-derived CDR1 and CDR2 are KGHSH and LQKENI. This receptor was identified in an adult with COVID-19. Material: memory CD4+ T cells from PBMCs, cultured in vitro. The chain employs TRBV18 and TRBJ2-2; D may be TRBD1 or TRBD2 (5 bases each). CDR3 bases: TGTGCCAGCTCACCTATCCGGGACCCCACCGGGGAGCTGTTTTTT. Protein: CASSPIRDPTGELFF.